One and the same sample provided the 3 T cell receptor beta chains below, sequenced in a study of spatial heterogeneity in lung cancer. Time point in this sample: sample taken at primary tumor resection. From tumor, nontumor lung or frozen PBMC, whole RNA was taken unsorted for sequencing. TCRdb independently ran MiXCR on the 5' RACE reads; one entry per CDR3 protein. The sample has roughly 49,000 distinct CDR3 sequences; around 6.7% are singletons. The material sequenced was PBMCs, taken at surgery. These receptors were obtained from a female donor with early-stage non-small cell lung cancer.

This clonotype was recorded at least ten times. This rearrangement joins TRBV20-1 to TRBJ1-5, with a weak D call TRBD1 (5 bases). Per the germline V gene, CDR1 is DFQATT and CDR2 is SNEGSKA (reference sequence). V lost 0 bases, J lost 3 bases, and 9 bases lay in between. The CDR3 length is 14 residues. The CDR3, as DNA: TGCAGTGCTAGAGATCGGGACGACAATCAGCCCCAGCATTTT. Translating gives CSARDRDDNQPQHF.

V is TRBV28 and J is TRBJ1-6; D perhaps matches TRBD1 (5 bases). This CDR3 is 16 amino acids long. Germline V gene lookup returns CDR1 MDHEN and CDR2 SYDVKM. Trimming left V 5 bases short and J 6 bases short, with 17 bases between. In DNA form, the CDR3 reads TGTGCCAGCAGTCACCCGGGGGGAGCATTTAATTCACCCCTCCACTTT. Translating it yields CASSHPGGAFNSPLHF.

With respect to this clonotype: This may come from a read error, since a much larger clone is one base off. The chain combines TRBV29-1 with TRBJ2-5; either TRBD1 or TRBD2 may supply D (5 bases each). Germline CDR1 and CDR2: SQVTM and ANQGSEA. The CDR3 has 11 amino acids. The CDR3 coding sequence is TGCAGCGTGGGGGAACAAGAGTCCCAGTACTTC. This sequence encodes CSVGEQESQYF.